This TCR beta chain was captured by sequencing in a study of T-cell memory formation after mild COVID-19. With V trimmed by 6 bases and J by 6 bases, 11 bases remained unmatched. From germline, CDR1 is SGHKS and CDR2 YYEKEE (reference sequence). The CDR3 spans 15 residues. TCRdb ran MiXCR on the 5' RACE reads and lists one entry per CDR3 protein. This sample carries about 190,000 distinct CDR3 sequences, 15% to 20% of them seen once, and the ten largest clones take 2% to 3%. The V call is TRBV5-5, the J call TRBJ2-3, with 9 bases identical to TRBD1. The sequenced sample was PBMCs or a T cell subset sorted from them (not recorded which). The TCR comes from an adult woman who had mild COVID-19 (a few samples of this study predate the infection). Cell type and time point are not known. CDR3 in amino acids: CASTQGATPTDTQYF. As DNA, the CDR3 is TGTGCCAGCACACAGGGGGCGACACCCACCGATACGCAGTATTTT.